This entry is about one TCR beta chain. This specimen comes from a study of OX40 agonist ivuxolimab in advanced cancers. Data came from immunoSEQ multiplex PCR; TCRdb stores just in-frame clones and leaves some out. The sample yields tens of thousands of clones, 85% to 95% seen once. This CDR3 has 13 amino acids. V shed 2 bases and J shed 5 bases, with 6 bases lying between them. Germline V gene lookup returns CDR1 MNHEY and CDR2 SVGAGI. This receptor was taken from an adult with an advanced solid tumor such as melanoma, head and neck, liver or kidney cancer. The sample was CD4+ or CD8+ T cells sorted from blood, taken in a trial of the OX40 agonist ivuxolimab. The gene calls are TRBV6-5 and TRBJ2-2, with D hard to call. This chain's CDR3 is CASSYGRTGELFF. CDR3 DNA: TGTGCCAGCAGTTACGGTCGGACCGGGGAGCTGTTTTTT.